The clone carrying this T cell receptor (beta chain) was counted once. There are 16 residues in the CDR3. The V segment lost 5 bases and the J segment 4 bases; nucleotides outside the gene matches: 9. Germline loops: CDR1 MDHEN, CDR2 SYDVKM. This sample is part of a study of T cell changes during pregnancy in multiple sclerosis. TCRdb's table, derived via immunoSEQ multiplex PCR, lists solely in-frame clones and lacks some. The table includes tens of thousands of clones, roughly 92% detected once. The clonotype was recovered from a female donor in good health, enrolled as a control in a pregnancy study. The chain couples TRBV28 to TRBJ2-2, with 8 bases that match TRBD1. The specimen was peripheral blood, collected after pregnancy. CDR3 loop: CASSPGTGRVTGELFF. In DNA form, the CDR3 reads TGTGCCAGCAGTCCCGGGACAGGACGGGTCACCGGGGAGCTGTTTTTT.